The 32 T cell receptor beta chains below were found in one sample sequenced in a study of blood T cell repertoires in COVID-19. The table came from immunoSEQ multiplex PCR; TCRdb's copy has only in-frame clones and leaves some out. The repertoire holds more than 250,000 clones, with about 90% as singletons. Sequencing was done on a sample of PBMCs or T cells enriched from blood (not recorded which). All receptors derive from a woman aged 18-29 years with acute COVID-19.

The genes are TRBV13 and TRBJ2-7, with 8 bases lining up with TRBD1. Germline trimming cut 2 bases from V and 4 bases from J; bases unmatched to any gene: 7. Germline lookup yields CDR1 PRHDT and CDR2 FYEKMQ (reference sequence). The CDR3 runs to 15 residues. The CDR3 sequence: CASSLRAGGFYEQYF. Here the CDR3 DNA reads TGTGCCAGCAGCTTAAGGGCAGGGGGCTTTTACGAGCAGTACTTC.

The chain uses TRBV7-3 and TRBJ2-3, with 7 nucleotides matching TRBD2. This CDR3 has 14 amino acids. Germline CDR1 reads SGHTA; CDR2 reads FQGTGA. J was trimmed by 4 bases and V by 3 bases; bases with no gene match: 4. CDR3 in DNA: TGTGCCAGCAGCTTGGCGGGAGAGGCAGATACGCAGTATTTT. Amino acids: CASSLAGEADTQYF.

J is TRBJ2-1 and V is TRBV6-9; D is perhaps TRBD2 (5 bases). The CDR3 loop spans 11 amino acids. V was shortened by 3 bases and J by 9 bases, with 6 bases between the two germline ends. Per the germline V gene, CDR1 is MNHGY and CDR2 is SVAAGI. The CDR3 loop reads CASSYRGEQFF. The CDR3 DNA sequence: TGTGCCAGCAGTTACCGGGGTGAGCAGTTCTTC.

The genes are TRBV25-1 and TRBJ1-1, with 7 bases aligning to TRBD1. This CDR3 spans 14 amino acids. Germline V gene data show CDR1 as MGHDK and CDR2 as SYGVNS. V dropped 4 bases and J dropped 5; count of bases not matched to a gene: 7. CDR3 protein: CASSGEWDSTEAFF. Here the CDR3 DNA reads TGTGCCAGCAGTGGGGAATGGGACAGTACTGAAGCTTTCTTT.

This chain uses TRBV5-1 with TRBJ2-5, with TRBD1 identical over 7 bases. The V gene end was trimmed by 4 bases and the J gene end by 2 bases; junction bases not matched to a gene: 8. Germline CDR1 reads SGHRS; CDR2 reads YFSETQ. This CDR3 is built from 15 residues. CDR3 bases: TGCGCCAGCAGCCAAGGGACAGCCCTACAAGAGACCCAGTACTTC. Translation gives CASSQGTALQETQYF. Full variable domain (rest looked up from reference TRBV5-1 and TRBJ2-5): KAGVTQTPRYLIKTRGQQVTLSCSPISGHRSVSWYQQTPGQGLQFLFEYFSETQRNKGNFPGRFSGRQFSNSRSEMNVSTLELGDSALYLCASSQGTALQETQYFGPGTRLLVL.

CDR3 loop: CASSDGGSPGAQYF. The CDR3 nucleotides read TGCGCCAGCAGTGACGGCGGGAGCCCCGGGGCCCAGTACTTC. V is TRBV10-1 and J is TRBJ2-5; 7 bases match TRBD2. V shed 3 bases and J 9 bases; nucleotides not matched to a gene: 10. This CDR3 is 14 amino acids long. Germline CDR1 reads WNHNN; CDR2 reads SYGVQD (reference sequence).

The CDR3 DNA sequence: TGTGCCACCAGCAGAGATCGGACAGGGTTTAGCGACCCCTACGAGCAGTACTTC. Translation gives CATSRDRTGFSDPYEQYF. The chain employs TRBV15 and TRBJ2-7; TRBD1 aligns across 8 bases. CDR1 is LNHNV, CDR2 YYDKDF, per germline (reference sequence). The V gene end was trimmed by 0 bases and the J gene end by 2 bases; junction bases not matched to a gene: 12. The CDR3 has 18 amino acids.

This chain connects TRBV7-9 to TRBJ2-3; TRBD1 might be the D (6 bases). There are 15 residues in the CDR3. CDR1 is SEHNR, CDR2 FQNEAQ, per germline (reference sequence). The V end lost 1 base, the J end lost 2 bases, and 10 bases lay between the germline ends. The CDR3 region has the DNA TGTGCCAGCAGCTTAGTTGGGGGCCTCACAGATACGCAGTATTTT. It encodes CASSLVGGLTDTQYF.

The CDR3 spells CASSLREEAFF. The CDR3 bases are TGTGCCAGCAGCCTCCGGGAGGAAGCTTTCTTT. The chain has TRBV7-9 and TRBJ1-1; D unresolved. From germline, CDR1 is SEHNR and CDR2 FQNEAQ (reference sequence). The length of the CDR3 is 11 residues. V gave up 5 bases and J gave up 8 bases, with 9 bases separating them.

The chain is built from TRBV5-5 and TRBJ2-1; 14 bases are shared with TRBD2. Germline CDR1 SGHKS, CDR2 YYEKEE (reference sequence). The trim removed 0 bases at V and 5 bases at J, leaving 1 base unmatched. CDR3 length: 16 amino acids. The CDR3 here is CASSLGLAGGNNEQFF. CDR3 DNA sequence: TGTGCCAGCAGCTTGGGACTAGCGGGAGGGAACAATGAGCAGTTCTTC.

The CDR3 loop reads CASSVGQGASSYEQYF. The CDR3 nucleotides are TGTGCCAGCAGCGTAGGACAGGGAGCGAGCTCCTACGAGCAGTACTTC. V gene TRBV9 combines with J gene TRBJ2-7; 7 bases are a match to TRBD1. This CDR3 comprises 16 residues. The junction had 6 bases not matched to a gene; V was cut back by 0 bases and J by 0 bases. Germline assignment: CDR1 SGDLS and CDR2 YYNGEE.

The chain uses TRBV4-2 and TRBJ2-3; D possibly corresponds to TRBD2 (6 bases). CDR3 length: 15 amino acids. Trimming stripped 0 bases from V and 3 bases from J, with 10 bases between. Germline loops: CDR1 LGHNA, CDR2 YNFKEQ. CDR3 bases: TGTGCCAGCAGCCAAGATCGCCTAGCGACAGATACGCAGTATTTT. Translated: CASSQDRLATDTQYF.

This chain links TRBV9 with TRBJ2-1; 9 bases agree with TRBD2. CDR3 length equals 15 residues. V dropped 3 bases and J dropped 4; count of bases not matched to a gene: 5. Germline V lookup: CDR1 SGDLS, CDR2 YYNGEE. As DNA, the CDR3 is TGTGCCAGCAGCGACCTAGCGGGGTCGTACAATGAGCAGTTCTTC. Residues: CASSDLAGSYNEQFF.

The chain carries TRBV15 and TRBJ2-7; the match to TRBD2 covers 7 bases. The CDR3 length is 16 residues. CDR1 LNHNV and CDR2 YYDKDF come from the germline V gene (reference sequence). J was trimmed by 2 bases and V by 2 bases; bases with no gene match: 9. The CDR3 coding sequence is TGTGCCACCAGCAGACAACGAGCGGGATTGACCTACGAGCAGTACTTC. Translation gives CATSRQRAGLTYEQYF.

The chain recombines TRBV27 with TRBJ2-7; 9 nucleotides match TRBD1. J was trimmed by 3 bases and V by 6 bases; bases with no gene match: 9. Germline assignment: CDR1 MNHEY and CDR2 SMNVEV (reference sequence). CDR3 length equals 15 residues. The CDR3 spells CASRTTGTGIYEQYF. In DNA, the CDR3 is TGTGCCAGCAGAACCACCGGGACAGGGATCTACGAGCAGTACTTC.

The CDR3 coding sequence is TGCGCCAGCAGCGTTAGCGGGAGGGGGACAGATACGCAGTATTTT. It codes for CASSVSGRGTDTQYF. The gene calls are TRBV5-1 and TRBJ2-3; 11 nucleotides match TRBD2. The length of the CDR3 is 15 residues. Germline values: CDR1 SGHRS, CDR2 YFSETQ. With V trimmed by 4 bases and J by 3 bases, 4 bases remained unmatched.

The CDR3 loop is CASSLQNTEAFF. CDR3 coding DNA: TGTGCCAGCAGCTTACAGAACACTGAAGCTTTCTTT. This rearrangement joins TRBV11-2 to TRBJ1-1; D gene ambiguous. Deletions cut 2 bases from V and 1 base from J, with 2 bases between. The CDR3 contains 12 residues. In germline, CDR1 is SGHAT, CDR2 FQNNGV.

The chain carries TRBV6-1 and TRBJ1-6; the match to TRBD1 covers 7 bases. Trimming took 2 bases from V and 9 from J; bases not matched to a gene: 4. The CDR3 consists of 14 residues. Germline loops: CDR1 MNHNS, CDR2 SASEGT. The CDR3 bases are TGTGCCAGCAGTGAATACAGGGGTGGTTCACCCCTCCACTTT. This codes for CASSEYRGGSPLHF.

This clone was counted once. CDR3 region: CASSKPGQRYGYTF. CDR3 in DNA: TGTGCCAGCAGCAAACCGGGACAGCGCTATGGCTACACCTTC. The J gene is TRBJ1-2, the V gene TRBV11-1; TRBD1 matches at 7 bases. V trimming: 5 bases; J trimming: 4 bases; junction bases outside the gene matches: 7. From germline, CDR1 is SGHAT and CDR2 FQDESV (reference sequence). CDR3 length equals 14 residues.

This clone was observed once. The chain carries TRBV7-4 and TRBJ2-7; the D gene is possibly TRBD2 (5 bases). The CDR3 loop spans 13 amino acids. Germline V CDR1 and CDR2: SGHVT, SQSDAQ. Trimming took off 3 bases at V and 6 bases at J, with 12 bases between the two ends. CDR3 nucleotide sequence: TGTGCCAGCAGCTTGAGGGATGTGGGCGAGCAGTACTTC. Translating gives CASSLRDVGEQYF.

The chain links TRBV25-1 to TRBJ2-5, with 10 nucleotides matching TRBD1. The junction had 9 bases not matched to a gene; V was cut back by 3 bases and J by 5 bases. The CDR3 spans 16 residues. CDR1 and CDR2 (germline): MGHDK, SYGVNS. The CDR3 coding sequence is TGTGCCAGCAGTGATTCAGGACAGGGGGTGTGGGAGACCCAGTACTTC. Translated, it gives CASSDSGQGVWETQYF.

The chain combines TRBV5-8 with TRBJ2-3; D unclear. Looked up from germline, CDR1 is SGHTS and CDR2 is YDEGEE. Between the trimmed V and J ends, which lost 4 bases and 6 bases, there was a span of 12 bases. This CDR3 has 13 amino acids. This CDR3 reads CASSREPWDTQYF. DNA of the CDR3: TGTGCCAGCAGCCGAGAGCCGTGGGATACGCAGTATTTT.

V and J are TRBV6-5 and TRBJ1-1; weak D call: TRBD1 (6 bases). The germline V gene encodes CDR1 MNHEY and CDR2 SVGAGI. There are 14 residues in the CDR3. V was cut by 6 bases and J by 7 bases, with 18 bases left in between. The DNA of the CDR3 is TGTGCCAGCAGCTCCGATACAGGGCCCGATGAAGCTTTCTTT. This encodes CASSSDTGPDEAFF.

V and J are TRBV5-1 and TRBJ2-1; TRBD2 matches 8 bases. This CDR3 has 14 amino acids. The trim removed 0 bases at V and 6 bases at J, leaving 2 bases unmatched. From germline, CDR1 is SGHRS and CDR2 YFSETQ. The CDR3 spells CASSLETSANEQFF. The CDR3 nucleotides are TGCGCCAGCAGCTTGGAGACTAGCGCCAATGAGCAGTTCTTC. Full variable domain (remainder filled in from reference TRBV5-1 and TRBJ2-1): KAGVTQTPRYLIKTRGQQVTLSCSPISGHRSVSWYQQTPGQGLQFLFEYFSETQRNKGNFPGRFSGRQFSNSRSEMNVSTLELGDSALYLCASSLETSANEQFFGPGTRLTVL.

V usage is TRBV9 and J usage is TRBJ1-5; 8 bases are shared with TRBD1. Germline loops: CDR1 SGDLS, CDR2 YYNGEE. V shed 9 bases, J shed 5 bases, and the junction held 13 bases outside the gene matches. The CDR3 loop spans 15 amino acids. The CDR3 nucleotides are TGTGCCACCTCCGACGGGACAGGTAGGGATCAGCCCCAGCATTTT. The encoded protein is CATSDGTGRDQPQHF.

The chain carries TRBV7-9 and TRBJ1-1; possibly TRBD1 for D (5 bases). V shed 5 bases and J shed 5 bases, with 18 bases lying between them. Germline assignment: CDR1 SEHNR and CDR2 FQNEAQ (reference sequence). The CDR3 is made up of 15 amino acids. DNA of the CDR3: TGTGCCAGCAGCCTCTGGGATATGGGGGGAACTGAAGCTTTCTTT. Protein product: CASSLWDMGGTEAFF.

The rearrangement uses TRBV28 and TRBJ2-2, with TRBD2 identical over 13 bases. Germline V CDR1 and CDR2: MDHEN, SYDVKM. CDR3 size: 20 residues. V was pared by 6 bases and J by 5 bases, with 18 bases of the junction left unmatched. The CDR3 is CASSTRRKGLAGRLTGELFF. CDR3 coding DNA: TGTGCCAGCAGCACCCGAAGGAAGGGACTAGCGGGGAGATTAACCGGGGAGCTGTTTTTT.

V and J are TRBV7-6 and TRBJ2-7, with TRBD2 matching over 12 bases. The CDR3 sequence is 15 residues long. V lost 5 bases, J lost 6 bases, and 8 bases stayed unmatched. The germline gives CDR1 SGHVS, CDR2 FNYEAQ. CDR3 sequence: CASSEGLAGTGEQYF. In DNA, the CDR3 is TGTGCCAGCAGCGAGGGACTAGCGGGCACGGGCGAGCAGTACTTC.

V is TRBV30 and J is TRBJ1-2, with 8 nucleotides matching TRBD1. Germline V gives CDR1 GTSNPN, CDR2 SVGIG (reference sequence). This CDR3 has 13 residues. V was pared by 0 bases and J by 8 bases, with 5 bases of the junction left unmatched. For the CDR3, the DNA is TGTGCCTGGAGTGTTTGGACAGGGCAAGGCTACACCTTC. Amino acids: CAWSVWTGQGYTF.

CDR3: CASSTGVNYGYTF. The CDR3 DNA reads TGTGCCAGTAGTACAGGGGTTAACTATGGCTACACCTTC. The chain has TRBV19 and TRBJ1-2; weak D call: TRBD1 (6 bases). CDR3 size: 13 residues. The germline V and J ends were trimmed by 4 bases and 1 base, with 7 bases remaining between them. Germline V gives CDR1 LNHDA, CDR2 SQIVND (reference sequence).

The chain links TRBV5-4 to TRBJ2-1; 7 bases match TRBD2. Germline V gene sequence: CDR1 SGHNT, CDR2 YYREEE (reference sequence). The V gene end was trimmed by 4 bases and the J gene end by 10 bases; junction bases not matched to a gene: 8. CDR3 size: 13 residues. The CDR3 spells CASSQRGSFEQFF. For the CDR3, the DNA is TGTGCCAGCAGCCAGCGCGGGAGTTTCGAGCAGTTCTTC. Drawing the rest from reference TRBV5-4 and TRBJ2-1, the complete variable domain is ETGVTQSPTHLIKTRGQQVTLRCSSQSGHNTVSWYQQALGQGPQFIFQYYREEENGRGNFPPRFSGLQFPNYSSELNVNALELDDSALYLCASSQRGSFEQFFGPGTRLTVL.

The J gene is TRBJ2-7, the V gene TRBV6-5; TRBD1 might be the D (6 bases). Germline lookup yields CDR1 MNHEY and CDR2 SVGAGI. The CDR3 runs 13 residues. V shed 7 bases and J shed 2 bases, with 12 bases lying between them. The CDR3 protein is CASTRTVPYEQYF. CDR3 DNA: TGTGCCAGCACCCGGACAGTTCCCTACGAGCAGTACTTC.